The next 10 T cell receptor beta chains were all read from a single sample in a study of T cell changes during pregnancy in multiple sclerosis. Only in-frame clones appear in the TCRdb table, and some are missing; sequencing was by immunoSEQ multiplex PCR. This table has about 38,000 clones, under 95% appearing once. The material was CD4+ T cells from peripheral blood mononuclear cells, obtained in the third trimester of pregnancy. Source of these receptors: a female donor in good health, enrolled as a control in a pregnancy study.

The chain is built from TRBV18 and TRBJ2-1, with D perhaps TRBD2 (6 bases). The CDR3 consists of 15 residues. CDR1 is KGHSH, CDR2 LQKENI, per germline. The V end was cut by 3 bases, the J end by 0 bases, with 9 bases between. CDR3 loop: CASSPSGTSYNEQFF. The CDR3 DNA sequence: TGTGCCAGCTCACCTAGCGGAACCTCCTACAATGAGCAGTTCTTC.

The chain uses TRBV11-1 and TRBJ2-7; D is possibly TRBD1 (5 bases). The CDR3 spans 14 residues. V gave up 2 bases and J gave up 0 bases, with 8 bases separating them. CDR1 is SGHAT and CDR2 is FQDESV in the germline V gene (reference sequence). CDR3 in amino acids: CASSLSDSSYEQYF. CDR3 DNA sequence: TGTGCCAGCAGCTTATCTGACAGCTCCTACGAGCAGTACTTC.

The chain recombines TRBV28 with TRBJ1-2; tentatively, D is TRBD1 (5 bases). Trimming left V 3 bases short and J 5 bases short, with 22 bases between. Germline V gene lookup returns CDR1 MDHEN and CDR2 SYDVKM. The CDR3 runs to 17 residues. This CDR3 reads CASSLRGGTPVYYGYTF. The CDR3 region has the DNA TGTGCCAGCAGTTTGCGCGGGGGAACGCCGGTTTATTATGGCTACACCTTC.

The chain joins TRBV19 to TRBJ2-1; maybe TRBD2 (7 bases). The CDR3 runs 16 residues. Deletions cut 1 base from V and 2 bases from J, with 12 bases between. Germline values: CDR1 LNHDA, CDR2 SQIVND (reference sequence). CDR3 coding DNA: TGTGCCAGTAGTATAGGGGCGGGGGCCACCTACAATGAGCAGTTCTTC. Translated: CASSIGAGATYNEQFF.

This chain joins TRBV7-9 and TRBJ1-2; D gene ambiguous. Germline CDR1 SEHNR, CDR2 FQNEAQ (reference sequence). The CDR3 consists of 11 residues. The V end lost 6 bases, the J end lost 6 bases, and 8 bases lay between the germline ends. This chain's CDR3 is CASRGRDGYTF. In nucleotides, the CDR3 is TGTGCCAGCAGGGGGAGGGATGGCTACACCTTC.

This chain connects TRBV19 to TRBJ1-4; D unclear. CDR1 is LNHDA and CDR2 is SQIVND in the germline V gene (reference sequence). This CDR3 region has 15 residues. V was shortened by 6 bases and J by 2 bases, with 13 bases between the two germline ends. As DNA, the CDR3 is TGTGCCAGTAGGGCCGGGATGCGGACTAATGAAAAACTGTTTTTT. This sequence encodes CASRAGMRTNEKLFF.

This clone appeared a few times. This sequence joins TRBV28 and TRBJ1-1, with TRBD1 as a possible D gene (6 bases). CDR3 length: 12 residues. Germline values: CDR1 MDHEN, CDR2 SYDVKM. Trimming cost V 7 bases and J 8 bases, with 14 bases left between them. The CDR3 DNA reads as TGTGCCAGCATGACTGGGGGCACCGAAGCTTTCTTT. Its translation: CASMTGGTEAFF.

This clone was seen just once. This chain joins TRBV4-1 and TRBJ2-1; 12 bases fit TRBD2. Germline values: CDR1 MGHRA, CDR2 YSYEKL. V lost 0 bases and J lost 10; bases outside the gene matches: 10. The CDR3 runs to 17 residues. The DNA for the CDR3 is TGCGCCAGCAGCCAAGAGGTGGCTAGCGGGGGGGTGTGGGAGCAGTTCTTC. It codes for CASSQEVASGGVWEQFF.

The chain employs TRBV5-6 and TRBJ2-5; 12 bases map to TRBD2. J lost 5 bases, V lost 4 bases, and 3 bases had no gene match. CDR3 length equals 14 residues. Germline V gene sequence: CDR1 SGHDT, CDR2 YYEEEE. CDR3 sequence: CASSLAGGAETQYF. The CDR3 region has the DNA TGTGCCAGCAGCCTAGCGGGGGGGGCTGAGACCCAGTACTTC.

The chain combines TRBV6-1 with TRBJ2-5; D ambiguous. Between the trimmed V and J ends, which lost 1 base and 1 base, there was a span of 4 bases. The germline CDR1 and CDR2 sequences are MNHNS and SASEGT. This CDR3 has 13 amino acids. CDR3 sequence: CASSEVRQETQYF. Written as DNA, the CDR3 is TGTGCCAGCAGTGAAGTTCGCCAAGAGACCCAGTACTTC.